This entry lists 26 T cell receptor beta chains sequenced from one sample in a study of CD8+CD57+ T cells in acquired aplastic anemia. Genomic DNA, serving as template, underwent TCR beta VDJ and CDR3 profiling. TCRdb called the reads again in MiXCR, with one record for every CDR3 protein. This repertoire shows some 220,000 distinct CDR3 sequences, roughly 35% found once; its top ten account for 0.95% to 1.3%. Sequencing was done on a sample of sorted CD4+, CD8+, or CD8+CD57+ T cells (not recorded which) from PBMCs. The receptors derive from a human donor in good health, serving as a control.

This sequence joins TRBV15 and TRBJ2-7, with 11 bases identical to TRBD2. This CDR3 contains 17 residues. V lost 3 bases and J lost 2; bases outside the gene matches: 9. Per the germline V gene, CDR1 is LNHNV and CDR2 is YYDKDF (reference sequence). The CDR3 sequence is CATSSLAPGLAAYEQYF. CDR3 nucleotide sequence: TGTGCCACCAGCAGCTTGGCGCCGGGACTAGCGGCCTACGAGCAGTACTTC.

This clonotype has a count of ten or more. This rearrangement joins TRBV6-1 to TRBJ2-2; the match to TRBD1 covers 7 bases. Trimming took 2 bases from V and 9 from J; bases not matched to a gene: 3. The germline V gene has CDR1 MNHNS and CDR2 SASEGT. This CDR3 is 13 amino acids long. The CDR3 coding sequence is TGTGCCAGCAGTGAAACGGGACAGCGGGAGCTGTTTTTT. Translating gives CASSETGQRELFF.

This clonotype was found once. Relative to the germline gene, one junction end is altered; a read error may explain this. The gene calls are TRBV12-3 or TRBV12-4 and TRBJ1-5; no reliable D call. This CDR3 is built from 15 residues. CDR3 residues: CASTLGHFSNQPQHF. The CDR3, as DNA: TGTGCCAGCACTTTAGGGCACTTTAGCAATCAGCCCCAGCATTTT.

This clonotype was recorded at least ten times. The gene calls are TRBV10-3 and TRBJ2-3, with D unresolved. This CDR3 region has 15 residues. Germline lookup yields CDR1 ENHRY and CDR2 SYGVKD. With 2 bases removed from V and 5 bases from J, the gap between germline ends came to 14 bases. DNA of the CDR3: TGTGCCATCAGTGAGCCAAGAACCAGAGGAGATACGCAGTATTTT. This encodes CAISEPRTRGDTQYF.

This chain uses TRBV25-1 with TRBJ1-2; 8 bases agree with TRBD1. The CDR3 is 14 amino acids. Germline V gene sequence: CDR1 MGHDK, CDR2 SYGVNS. With 7 bases clipped from V and 5 bases from J, the junction kept 9 bases outside the gene matches. CDR3 amino acids: CASKIGTGPYGYTF. The CDR3 bases are TGTGCCAGCAAAATAGGGACAGGACCATATGGCTACACCTTC.

As regards this clonotype: Given the absence of the conserved phenylalanine or tryptophan at the CDR3 end, a read error is likely. The chain joins TRBV19 to TRBJ2-5; 7 positions match TRBD1. The V and J ends lost 4 bases and 5 bases, in that order; junction bases with no gene match: 7. The germline V gene encodes CDR1 LNHDA and CDR2 SQIVND (reference sequence). CDR3 length: 14 amino acids. The CDR3 sequence is CASSSKGARETQYL. In DNA form, the CDR3 reads TGTGCCAGTAGTAGCAAGGGGGCACGGGAGACCCAGTACCTC.

This clonotype was seen repeatedly, ten times or more. This chain links TRBV2 with TRBJ2-5; 8 positions agree with TRBD2. With V trimmed by 4 bases and J by 2 bases, 6 bases remained unmatched. Per germline, CDR1 SNHLY and CDR2 FYNNEI. There are 15 residues in the CDR3. For the CDR3, the DNA is TGTGCCAGCAGTGGCGCGGGGGGTAGGCAAGAGACCCAGTACTTC. It is translated as CASSGAGGRQETQYF.

The sample holds many counts of this clonotype. J is TRBJ2-7 and V is TRBV4-1; tentatively, D is TRBD1 (6 bases). This CDR3 spans 16 amino acids. Germline V gives CDR1 MGHRA, CDR2 YSYEKL. The V and J ends lost 1 base and 3 bases respectively, with 16 bases between them. CDR3 coding DNA: TGCGCCAGCAGCCAAGGCGACAGGCGAAACTACTACGAGCAGTACTTC. Protein product: CASSQGDRRNYYEQYF.

This clonotype occurred many times. The chain employs TRBV20-1 and TRBJ1-5; tentative D call: TRBD1 (6 bases). The germline V gene encodes CDR1 DFQATT and CDR2 SNEGSKA (reference sequence). Trimming cost V 0 bases and J 3 bases, with 18 bases left between them. This CDR3 has 17 residues. The CDR3 DNA sequence: TGCAGTGCTAGAGACGAACCAGGGGTTGGGTTCAATCAGCCCCAGCATTTT. Its translation: CSARDEPGVGFNQPQHF.

In the case of this clonotype: An end of the junction differs from the germline gene, which may be a read error. The J gene is TRBJ2-7, the V gene TRBV7-7; no clear D gene. This CDR3 has 13 residues. Germline V gives CDR1 SSHAT, CDR2 FNYEAQ (reference sequence). The CDR3 region is CASSLGPYYEQYF. Here the CDR3 DNA reads TGTGCTAGCAGCTTGGGCCCCTACTACGAGCAGTACTTC.

This chain connects TRBV15 to TRBJ2-1; D possibly uses TRBD1 or TRBD2 (5 bases each). Deletions cut 5 bases from V and 3 bases from J, with 14 bases between. This CDR3 region has 15 residues. Germline CDR1 and CDR2: LNHNV and YYDKDF (reference sequence). Here the CDR3 DNA reads TGTGCCACCAGCTCCGGGACCCTCGGCTACAATGAGCAGTTCTTC. It codes for CATSSGTLGYNEQFF.

This clonotype was seen ten or more times. This chain joins TRBV19 and TRBJ1-1; the match to TRBD1 covers 9 bases. V dropped 7 bases and J dropped 7; count of bases not matched to a gene: 7. Germline CDR1 is LNHDA and CDR2 is SQIVND (reference sequence). The CDR3 covers 13 residues. In nucleotides, the CDR3 is TGTGCCAGTATTGGACAGGGGAGCGGTGAAGCTTTCTTT. This sequence encodes CASIGQGSGEAFF. Variable domain in full (rest from reference TRBV19 and TRBJ1-1): DGGITQSPKYLFRKEGQNVTLSCEQNLNHDAMYWYRQDPGQGLRLIYYSQIVNDFQKGDIAEGYSVSREKKESFPLTVTSAQKNPTAFYLCASIGQGSGEAFFGQGTRLTVV.

This chain joins TRBV12-3 or TRBV12-4 and TRBJ2-1; no definite D call. The CDR3 has 14 residues. Trimming removed 2 bases from V and 7 bases from J, with 12 bases in between. The DNA for the CDR3 is TGTGCCAGCAGTTTACGTGGCGGTTTGAATGAGCAGTTCTTC. It specifies CASSLRGGLNEQFF.

This clonotype was observed a few times. The V and J genes are TRBV19 and TRBJ1-2, with TRBD1 matching 9 bases. V lost 11 bases and J lost 3; bases outside the gene matches: 13. The CDR3 consists of 15 residues. CDR1 is LNHDA, CDR2 SQIVND, per germline (reference sequence). The CDR3 DNA is TGTGCCTGGAGTGCACCGGGACAGGGCTACTATGGCTACACCTTC. It is translated as CAWSAPGQGYYGYTF.

On this clonotype itself: A much larger clone is a single base away; this may be a read error. J is TRBJ1-6 and V is TRBV9; possible D gene TRBD1, 5 bases. Germline V gene lookup returns CDR1 SGDLS and CDR2 YYNGEE. The length of the CDR3 is 15 residues. CDR3 loop: CASSPPPGQGSPLRF. CDR3 bases: TGTGCCAGCAGCCCCCCCCCAGGGCAGGGTTCACCCCTCCGCTTT.

This clonotype was counted only a few times. The chain combines TRBV18 with TRBJ1-1, with D maybe TRBD1 (5 bases). The germline V gene has CDR1 KGHSH and CDR2 LQKENI. This CDR3 region has 16 residues. Trimming stripped 1 base from V and 0 bases from J, with 12 bases between. The CDR3 region is CASSPLQGSLNTEAFF. The CDR3 bases are TGTGCCAGCTCACCACTCCAGGGATCACTGAACACTGAAGCTTTCTTT.

This clonotype was observed at least ten times. The chain is built from TRBV7-8 and TRBJ2-7; 9 bases line up with TRBD1. The length of the CDR3 is 14 residues. The V gene end was trimmed by 5 bases and the J gene end by 2 bases; junction bases not matched to a gene: 4. In germline, CDR1 is SGHVS, CDR2 FQNEAQ. The CDR3 reads CASSPWDRAYEQYF. CDR3 nucleotides: TGTGCCAGCAGCCCCTGGGACAGGGCCTACGAGCAGTACTTC.

This clonotype was picked up many times. The rearrangement links TRBV10-2 to TRBJ1-1; tentative D call: TRBD1 (5 bases). CDR1 WSHSY and CDR2 SAAADI come from the germline V gene. V lost 2 bases and J lost 1, with 8 bases in between. The CDR3 extends over 14 amino acids. The CDR3 nucleotides read TGCGCCAGCAGTGAGCGACAGCCGAACACTGAAGCTTTCTTT. Its protein is CASSERQPNTEAFF.

The rearrangement uses TRBV24-1 and TRBJ1-2; D remains unclear. The CDR3 totals 11 residues. Looked up from germline, CDR1 is KGHDR and CDR2 is SFDVKD. The ends were cut back, 4 bases at V and 10 bases at J, with 9 bases in the middle. The CDR3 here is CATSEVGLYTF. CDR3 coding DNA: TGTGCCACCAGTGAAGTAGGCCTCTACACCTTC.

Concerning this clonotype itself: An end of the junction differs from the germline gene, which may be a read error. The genes are TRBV3-1 and TRBJ2-1, with no clear D. Germline assignment: CDR1 LGHDT and CDR2 YNNKEL (reference sequence). This CDR3 region has 13 residues. CDR3 in amino acids: CASGQVNFNEQFF. The CDR3 DNA reads as TGTGCCAGCGGCCAAGTCAATTTCAATGAGCAGTTCTTC.

Note on this clonotype: This may stem from a read error, because a much larger clone lies one nucleotide away. The chain recombines TRBV5-1 with TRBJ2-5; 7 bases are shared with TRBD1. The germline gives CDR1 SGHRS, CDR2 YFSETQ. The CDR3 has 15 amino acids. The V segment lost 1 base and the J segment 1 base; nucleotides outside the gene matches: 4. The CDR3 coding sequence is TGCGCCAGCAGCTTGTGGTCAGGGGGCCAAGAGACCCAGTACTTC. This encodes CASSLWSGGQETQYF.

This clonotype was counted many times. This sequence joins TRBV2 and TRBJ2-3; 11 bases are a match to TRBD2. Looked up from germline, CDR1 is SNHLY and CDR2 is FYNNEI. The CDR3 is made up of 15 amino acids. V was clipped by 6 bases and J by 6 bases; unmatched bases: 8. CDR3 bases: TGTGCCAGCAGGATACTAGCGGGGGTTGGCGATACGCAGTATTTT. Amino acid sequence: CASRILAGVGDTQYF.

The sample holds one count of this clonotype. The chain is built from TRBV20-1 and TRBJ1-2; 7 positions agree with TRBD1. CDR3 length: 11 residues. The germline V gene encodes CDR1 DFQATT and CDR2 SNEGSKA (reference sequence). V lost 4 bases, J lost 5 bases, and 1 base stayed unmatched. This CDR3 is CSAKGAYGYTF. The CDR3 bases are TGCAGTGCTAAGGGGGCATATGGCTACACCTTC.

About this clonotype itself: The junction does not match germline at one end; this may be a read error. The chain is built from TRBV10-3 and TRBJ1-1, with D possibly being TRBD1 (6 bases). The CDR3 totals 14 residues. From germline, CDR1 is ENHRY and CDR2 SYGVKD. This CDR3 reads CAIKNGQRYTEALF. CDR3 bases: TGTGCCATCAAAAACGGACAGAGATACACTGAAGCTCTCTTT.

In its sample, this clonotype was seen a few times. The chain combines TRBV5-5 with TRBJ2-3; TRBD2 might be the D (5 bases). The CDR3 is 15 amino acids. The germline gives CDR1 SGHKS, CDR2 YYEKEE (reference sequence). Trimming stripped 2 bases from V and 2 bases from J, with 12 bases between. CDR3 sequence: CASSFDPGTTDTQYF. The CDR3 DNA reads TGTGCCAGCAGCTTCGACCCGGGAACCACAGATACGCAGTATTTT.

V gene TRBV2 combines with J gene TRBJ2-5, with 8 bases identical to TRBD1. V lost 8 bases, J lost 0 bases, and 8 bases stayed unmatched. Looked up from germline, CDR1 is SNHLY and CDR2 is FYNNEI. This CDR3 is 15 amino acids long. The CDR3 coding sequence is TGTGCCAGCGTTGACCGGACAGGGTACCAAGAGACCCAGTACTTC. It specifies CASVDRTGYQETQYF.